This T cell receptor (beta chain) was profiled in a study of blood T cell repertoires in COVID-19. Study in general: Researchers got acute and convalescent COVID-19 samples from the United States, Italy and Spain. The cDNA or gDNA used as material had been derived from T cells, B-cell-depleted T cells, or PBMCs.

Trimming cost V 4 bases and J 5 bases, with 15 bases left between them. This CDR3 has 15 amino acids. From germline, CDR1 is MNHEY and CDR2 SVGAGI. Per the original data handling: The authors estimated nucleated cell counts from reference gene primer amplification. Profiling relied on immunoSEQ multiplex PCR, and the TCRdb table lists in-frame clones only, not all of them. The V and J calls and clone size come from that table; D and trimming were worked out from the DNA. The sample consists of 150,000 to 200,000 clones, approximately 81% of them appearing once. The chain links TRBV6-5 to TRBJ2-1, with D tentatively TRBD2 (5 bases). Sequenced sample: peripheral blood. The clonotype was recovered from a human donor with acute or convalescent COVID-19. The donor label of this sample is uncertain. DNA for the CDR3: TGTGCCAGCAGTTTATGGAGGTTGTCAGACAATGAGCAGTTCTTC. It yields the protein CASSLWRLSDNEQFF.